This TCR beta chain was sequenced for a study of blood T cells in healthy people across ages. General study findings and limits: Investigators viewed diversity estimates from one million T cells as underestimates, the study reported. The long-lived group displayed more naive CD4+ cells, plus higher diversity, than the aged donors did.

This clonotype has a handful of counts. The antigen is unknown. A second PCR of about 7 to 11 cycles used a sample-barcoded 5' primer and a J-beta primer mix. TCRdb processed the 5' RACE reads anew with MiXCR; each CDR3 protein has one entry. The data show hundreds of thousands of distinct CDR3 sequences, with approximately 50% seen just once and around a third held by the top ten. This CDR3 has 15 residues. The V gene's germline CDR1 is DFQATT and CDR2 SNEGSKA (reference sequence). The junction had 6 bases not matched to a gene; V was cut back by 0 bases and J by 3 bases. This chain links TRBV20-1 with TRBJ2-3; TRBD1 aligns across 7 bases. This sequence originates from a woman in her fifties or sixties in good health. The specimen was blood. The CDR3 loop is CSARDYQQGTDTQYF. The CDR3 bases are TGCAGTGCTAGAGATTACCAACAGGGGACAGATACGCAGTATTTT.